The 18 T cell receptor beta chains given below trace back to one sample, sequenced in a study of shared clonotypes between healthy human individuals. Profiled with immunoSEQ multiplex PCR; TCRdb holds only in-frame clones, not every one. The sample shows almost 750,000 clones, 55% to 75% of them seen only once. The sample comprised memory CD4+ T cells sorted from blood. Specified subset: CD45RA-negative fraction. Source of these receptors: a woman in her 30s in good health.

Concerning this clone: The sample carries other DNA sequences with the same CDR3. The chain employs TRBV5-1 and TRBJ1-5; TRBD1 is a possible D gene (5 bases). The CDR3 is made up of 13 amino acids. Trimming left V 0 bases short and J 5 bases short, with 6 bases between. The germline CDR1 and CDR2 sequences are SGHRS and YFSETQ. This chain's CDR3 is CASSLAGDQPQHF. CDR3 nucleotides: TGCGCCAGCAGCTTGGCGGGGGATCAGCCCCAGCATTTT.

The rearrangement joins TRBV6-5 to TRBJ2-4; TRBD1 is a possible D gene (5 bases). Germline V gives CDR1 MNHEY, CDR2 SVGAGI. Trimming shortened V by 7 bases and J by 5 bases, and 12 bases separated the two germline ends. This CDR3 spans 13 amino acids. CDR3 in amino acids: CASNRFGENIQYF. CDR3 sequence (DNA): TGTGCCAGCAACAGGTTTGGGGAAAACATTCAGTACTTC.

This clone was counted a single time. CDR3 nucleotides: TGTGCCAGCAGAAAAGTACTAGCGGGAGTTCCCACCATTAGCTCCTACAATGAGCAGTTCTTC. Protein: CASRKVLAGVPTISSYNEQFF. This rearrangement joins TRBV21-1 to TRBJ2-1; TRBD2 is the table's D call and was not checked against the DNA. TRBV21-1 is listed as a pseudogene. The CDR3 is made up of 21 amino acids.

This clone has only one observation. The gene calls are TRBV11-3 and TRBJ2-2; unclear D gene. Germline CDR1 and CDR2: SGHNT and YENEEA. This CDR3 is 14 amino acids long. The germline V and J ends were trimmed by 0 bases and 6 bases, with 8 bases remaining between them. The DNA of the CDR3 is TGTGCCAGCAGCTTAGAAGGTGGTTCCGGGGAGCTGTTTTTT. It is translated as CASSLEGGSGELFF.

The V and J genes are TRBV19 and TRBJ1-2; no clear D. Germline values: CDR1 LNHDA, CDR2 SQIVND (reference sequence). Trimming removed 5 bases at V and 5 bases at J, with 24 bases between. This CDR3 comprises 17 residues. The CDR3 is CASSRFGSQNFSYGYTF. The CDR3 DNA reads as TGTGCCAGTAGTCGCTTTGGGAGTCAGAACTTTTCATATGGCTACACCTTC.

This clone was detected only a few times. The chain uses TRBV6-1 and TRBJ2-2; 8 nucleotides agree with TRBD2. The germline gives CDR1 MNHNS, CDR2 SASEGT. The CDR3 extends over 13 amino acids. Losses at the gene ends were 7 bases for V and 3 bases for J; bases not matched to a gene: 1. This chain's CDR3 is CASNGRDTGELFF. CDR3 nucleotide sequence: TGTGCCAGCAACGGGAGGGACACCGGGGAGCTGTTTTTT.

The chain links TRBV2 to TRBJ1-1; D uncertain. Per the germline V gene, CDR1 is SNHLY and CDR2 is FYNNEI. This CDR3 region has 14 residues. The V and J ends lost 2 bases and 6 bases respectively, with 13 bases between them. CDR3 sequence: CASSEFNRESEAFF. The CDR3 nucleotides are TGTGCCAGCAGTGAATTTAACCGAGAATCTGAAGCTTTCTTT.

J is TRBJ1-2 and V is TRBV11-2; a possible D gene is TRBD1 (5 bases). CDR3 size: 14 residues. Trimming left V 5 bases short and J 3 bases short, with 13 bases between. The V gene's germline CDR1 is SGHAT and CDR2 FQNNGV. CDR3 loop: CASSEGGTDYGYTF. The DNA for the CDR3 is TGTGCCAGCAGCGAGGGAGGGACCGACTATGGCTACACCTTC.

V and J are TRBV4-1 and TRBJ2-6, with 7 bases identical to TRBD1. This CDR3 comprises 21 residues. V dropped 5 bases and J dropped 1; count of bases not matched to a gene: 20. Germline CDR1 reads MGHRA; CDR2 reads YSYEKL. The CDR3 DNA follows: TGCGCCAGCAGCGCTACGGGACAGCCCGGCCAAATCCAATCTGGGGCCAACGTCCTGACTTTC. Protein: CASSATGQPGQIQSGANVLTF.

The chain recombines TRBV7-9 with TRBJ2-7, with D tentatively TRBD2 (7 bases). The ends were cut back, 6 bases at V and 2 bases at J, with 11 bases in the middle. The CDR3 consists of 13 residues. Germline CDR1 and CDR2: SEHNR and FQNEAQ (reference sequence). The CDR3 region has the DNA TGTGCCAGCAGTCCCGGGGGGCCCTACGAGCAGTACTTC. This encodes CASSPGGPYEQYF.

This clone appeared a single time. V and J are TRBV18 and TRBJ2-2, with D uncertain. CDR1 and CDR2 (germline): KGHSH, LQKENI. Trimming stripped 0 bases from V and 4 bases from J, with 9 bases between. The CDR3 totals 15 residues. CDR3 nucleotides: TGTGCCAGCTCACCACCATCGGTTCCCACCGGGGAGCTGTTTTTT. Residues: CASSPPSVPTGELFF. Together with reference TRBV18 and TRBJ2-2, the CDR3 gives the full variable domain: NAGVMQNPRHLVRRRGQEARLRCSPMKGHSHVYWYRQLPEEGLKFMVYLQKENIIDESGMPKERFSAEFPKEGPSILRIQQVVRGDSAAYFCASSPPSVPTGELFFGEGSRLTVL.

This chain uses TRBV5-1 with TRBJ2-1; 7 bases map to TRBD2. Germline trimming cut 1 base from V and 4 bases from J; bases unmatched to any gene: 5. Germline assignment: CDR1 SGHRS and CDR2 YFSETQ. The CDR3 consists of 15 residues. The DNA for the CDR3 is TGCGCCAGCAGCTTGTTGAGCGGGGAATACAATGAGCAGTTCTTC. Translation: CASSLLSGEYNEQFF.

This clone was recorded once. This rearrangement joins TRBV27 to TRBJ2-1; 8 bases agree with TRBD2. The CDR3 extends over 20 amino acids. CDR1 and CDR2 from the germline V gene are MNHEY and SMNVEV (reference sequence). V shed 6 bases and J 0 bases; nucleotides not matched to a gene: 19. CDR3 coding DNA: TGTGCCAGCAGAATGTCTGATGCGCTAGCGGGTTTTAGCTCCTACAATGAGCAGTTCTTC. Its protein is CASRMSDALAGFSSYNEQFF.

The chain recombines TRBV28 with TRBJ2-7; D is perhaps TRBD1 (8 bases). The germline V and J ends were trimmed by 6 bases and 9 bases, with 21 bases remaining between them. The CDR3 totals 14 residues. Germline V CDR1 and CDR2: MDHEN, SYDVKM. Written as DNA, the CDR3 is TGTGCCAGCAGCCTTCCCCAACAGGGGGGGACGCAGTACTTC. Translated: CASSLPQQGGTQYF.

The chain carries TRBV25-1 and TRBJ1-1; tentatively, D is TRBD1 (5 bases). The germline gives CDR1 MGHDK, CDR2 SYGVNS. Trimming removed 2 bases at V and 1 base at J, with 17 bases between. CDR3 length equals 17 residues. In nucleotides, the CDR3 is TGTGCCAGCAGTGAAAGGGGTCCCCCGCCGGGGAACACTGAAGCTTTCTTT. Protein product: CASSERGPPPGNTEAFF.

The genes are TRBV15 and TRBJ2-3; 8 bases are a match to TRBD2. V gave up 0 bases and J gave up 14 bases; unmatched junction bases: 10. The CDR3 consists of 14 residues. Germline CDR1 reads LNHNV; CDR2 reads YYDKDF (reference sequence). The chain's CDR3 is CATSREGGLGLRYF. CDR3 DNA: TGTGCCACCAGCAGAGAAGGGGGACTAGGACTAAGGTATTTT.

The chain is built from TRBV27 and TRBJ2-7; a possible D gene is TRBD1 (5 bases). There are 15 residues in the CDR3. The V end was cut by 7 bases, the J end by 0 bases, with 16 bases between. Germline assignment: CDR1 MNHEY and CDR2 SMNVEV (reference sequence). The CDR3 reads CASTPGRGFSYEQYF. The DNA for the CDR3 is TGTGCCAGCACCCCCGGAAGGGGATTCTCCTACGAGCAGTACTTC.

A single count supports this clone. V usage is TRBV6-1 and J usage is TRBJ2-1; unclear D gene. The CDR3 covers 17 residues. Germline V gene sequence: CDR1 MNHNS, CDR2 SASEGT. V lost 0 bases and J lost 0, with 12 bases in between. This CDR3 is CASSEAPGGSSYNEQFF. The CDR3 nucleotides are TGTGCCAGCAGTGAAGCGCCCGGCGGAAGCTCCTACAATGAGCAGTTCTTC.